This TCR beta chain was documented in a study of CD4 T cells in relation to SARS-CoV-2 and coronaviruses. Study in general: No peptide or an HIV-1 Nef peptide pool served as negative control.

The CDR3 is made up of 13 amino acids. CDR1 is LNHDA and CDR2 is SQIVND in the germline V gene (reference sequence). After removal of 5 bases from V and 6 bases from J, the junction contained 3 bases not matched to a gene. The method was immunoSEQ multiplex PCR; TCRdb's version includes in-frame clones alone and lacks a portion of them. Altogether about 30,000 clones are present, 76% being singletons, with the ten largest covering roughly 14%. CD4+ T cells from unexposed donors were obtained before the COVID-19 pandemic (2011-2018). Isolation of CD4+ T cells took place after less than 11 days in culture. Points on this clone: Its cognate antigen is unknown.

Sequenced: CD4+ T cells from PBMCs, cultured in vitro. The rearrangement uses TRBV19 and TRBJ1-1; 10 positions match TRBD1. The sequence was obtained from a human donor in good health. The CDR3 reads CASSRQGASEAFF. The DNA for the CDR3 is TGTGCCAGTAGTCGACAGGGGGCATCTGAAGCTTTCTTT. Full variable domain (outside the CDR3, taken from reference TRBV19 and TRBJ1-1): DGGITQSPKYLFRKEGQNVTLSCEQNLNHDAMYWYRQDPGQGLRLIYYSQIVNDFQKGDIAEGYSVSREKKESFPLTVTSAQKNPTAFYLCASSRQGASEAFFGQGTRLTVV.